This T cell receptor (beta chain) was documented in a study of cytomegalovirus exposure and HLA in healthy donors (dated by TCRdb to 2016 to 2017). Looking at the study overall: According to an earlier analysis of a few hundred of the donors, about 179 million T cells yielded 90 million to 140 million unique TCR beta sequences and 276 Gb of sequence data. An early release that covered several hundred HLA-typed donors contained about 300 gigabases of sequencing data and tens of millions of unique TCR sequences. Of the 350 to 450 genotyped donors, 70% to 90% were placed in the genetic ancestry cluster associated with self-reported Caucasian donors. The study aimed to test whether cataloging public T cell receptors could reveal signatures of past pathogen exposure. The study profiled the T cell repertoires of hundreds of subjects by immunosequencing and related them to cytomegalovirus serostatus. In addition to the first cohort of 500 to 850 subjects, a separate validation cohort of approximately 110 different subjects was used. To predict cytomegalovirus infection status, the study combined high-throughput TCR immunosequencing, statistical association of individual TCRs with disease status, and machine learning. A later analysis re-analyzed previously published TCR beta repertoires from hundreds of donors and added high-resolution HLA genotyping to study TCR occurrence patterns. Rather than drawing on any new phenotypic data, the later analysis identified candidate immune exposures from TCR beta sequences and the way those sequences occurred across donors. To decide whether each TCR beta V gene segment behaved as functional or pseudogenic, an earlier analysis of some 600 of the donors relied on high-throughput TCR beta sequencing. Alongside the repertoire data, information on donor age, sex, ethnicity and CMV serostatus was compiled. In a later genetic analysis, genome-wide SNP genotypes for 398 of the 666 donors were used, and that subset was treated as a discovery cohort. Every repertoire in the discovery cohort had been generated on one and the same sequencing platform. HLA typing included class I and class II loci at four-digit resolution. Typing coverage differed by locus: A, B, C, DRB1 and DQB1 were typed in about 620-630 donors, DQA1 in 500 to 550, DPA1 in 606, and DPB1 in roughly 450. Four or five DR-DQ haplotypes were handled as single units for association and clustering, since linkage in the cohort was strong. Across some 400 genotyped donors of the cohort, an average of about 250,000 unique TCR beta nucleotide sequences per donor were sequenced, and roughly a sixth of those sequences were non-productive.

The paper as a whole reports these results and caveats: An association between a missense DCLRE1C variant and V-gene and J-gene trimming of TCR beta chains was found in a later genetic analysis and replicated in an independent cohort. According to a later analysis, parvovirus B19, influenza, CMV and Epstein-Barr virus appeared linked to several top co-occurrence clusters. In vitro tests confirmed that a few of the cytomegalovirus-associated TCR beta chains recognize cytomegalovirus antigens. When HLA alleles, especially DR and DQ, strongly co-occurred, attributing TCR associations to individual alleles was difficult. In a later analysis, about 16,000 TCR beta sequences were associated with specific HLA alleles at a false discovery rate of 0.05. This cohort had only TCR beta chains sequenced, and the lack of alpha or paired-chain data limited which features could be detected. In a later analysis, HLA-associated TCR beta chains were found to be more clonally expanded and to have lower generation probabilities than equally common non-associated chains. According to a later analysis, TCR association rates differed among HLA loci, with DRB1 alleles showing the most associated TCRs and HLA-C alleles showing the fewest. Linkage disequilibrium might explain the correlated functional status among segregating V segments, but an unknown experimental factor could not be ruled out. Most TCR sequences were observed very rarely across donors, whereas some public TCRs were present in many individuals. The authors suggested that the approach could potentially be extended to other disease states and immunological phenotypes. A later analysis found that most CMV-associated TCR beta chains appeared HLA-restricted, with HLA associations seemingly driven largely by CMV exposure. The earlier analysis of nearly 600 of the donors excluded fewer than 20 rarely observed V segments, including chromosome 9 orphons, because counts were too low. Sequencing depth was assumed to be roughly uniform across donors in the presence/absence analyses, though that assumption may not hold. The 87-base-pair reads could not distinguish some IMGT-functional V segments, including TRBV6-2 and TRBV6-3, so those segments were excluded. In an earlier analysis of some 640 of the donors, most TCR beta V segments were observed in productive rearrangements about 90% or about 30% of the time, broadly matching IMGT annotations. The classifier was reported to diagnose cytomegalovirus status with high specificity and sensitivity in both the original and validation cohorts. A total of 150 or so TCR beta chains were listed by the study as associated with cytomegalovirus. A cluster of highly shared sequence variants was judged likely to represent a technical artifact of the sequencing pipeline. HLA typing was unavailable for some donors at each locus, so association tests used only the typed subset. A further reported finding was that TCR beta sequences accurately predicted the HLA-A and HLA-B alleles for most subjects in the first cohort. In a later genetic analysis, fewer N-insertions in productive TCRs were reported among donors in an Asian-associated ancestry cluster than the roughly 670-donor mean. CMV serostatus was the only immune exposure information available for the cohort.

Libraries came from the immunoSEQ multiplex PCR assay. For the multiplex PCR, a mixture combining 60 forward primers for TCR Vbeta segments and 13 reverse primers for TCR Jbeta segments was used. Amplification of the CDR3 region of rearranged TCR beta genes was performed with a multiplex PCR assay on genomic DNA. The amplified TCR beta libraries were sequenced on the Illumina HiSeq System as 87-base-pair reads. Per the original workflow: A later analysis counted some 80 million unique TCR beta chains across the 600 to 850 repertoires, and some 11 million of these chains were shared by at least two donors. A nearest-neighbor algorithm error-corrected the raw reads and collapsed the reads into unique sequences, merging closely related sequences to remove PCR and sequencing errors. CDR3 sequences were aligned to IMGT reference sequences to assign V, D and J gene segments. Each retained sequence needed at least a six-nucleotide match to both a V gene segment and a J gene segment. Rearrangements were classified as productive when the CDR3 lacked stop codons and remained in frame with V and J, and all other rearrangements were classified as non-productive. Following IMGT convention, CDR3 was defined as the stretch from the second conserved V-encoded cysteine up to the conserved J-encoded phenylalanine. The earlier analysis of 500 to 600 of the donors excluded sequences that lacked an unambiguous match to a single V gene segment. In an earlier analysis of around 600 of the donors, V segments were called functional above 56.7% productive rearrangements and were called segregating when the between-donor standard deviation exceeded 5%. A statistical classification framework was built to diagnose cytomegalovirus status from the catalog of TCR beta chain sequences. A later analysis assigned V and J genes by comparing TCR nucleotide sequences with IMGT/GENE-DB human TR gene sequences. The TCRdist pipeline was used in a later analysis to assign CDR3 sequences and most-parsimonious VDJ recombination scenarios. In a later analysis, each TCR beta chain was defined by its CDR3 amino acid sequence together with its V-gene family, and reads lacking a unique V-gene family were excluded. In a later analysis, fewer than 650 highly shared, low-generation-probability nucleotide sequences were removed to address suspected cross-contamination and a sequencing artifact. In a later analysis, a clonal expansion index for each public chain was calculated from normalized within-repertoire ranks of inferred template counts. In a later analysis, generation probabilities were computed using a VDJ recombination model fitted to out-of-frame rearrangements, and the results were checked against IGoR. Hypergeometric tests were used in a later analysis to score TCR-TCR, TCR-HLA and TCR-CMV co-occurrence, with a repertoire-size bias correction applied to the TCR pairs. To estimate false discovery rates, a later analysis permuted the HLA or CMV assignments 20 times. In a later analysis, co-occurring TCRs were grouped using DBSCAN, and TCRdist sequence similarity was added for clustering within HLA-allele-positive subsets. Co-occurrence clustering excluded repertoires with fewer than 30,000 or more than 120,000 public chains, plus five with anomalous nucleotide sharing. Imported from immuneACCESS, the table was reduced by TCRdb to in-frame sequences with V and J called. These copies leave out some clones; in studies compared against another copy, an unresolved V gene accounts for under half, and the cause of the remainder is not known. The V and J calls and the clone size are those of that table, but D and trimming were determined from the DNA. The sample table holds some 220,000 clones, of which roughly 91% were seen once. Around 1% of the sample lies in the top ten.

The CDR3 starts with the cysteine, ends with the phenylalanine, and has 15 residues. Only the CDR3 region is kept as DNA, spanning 45 bases read in frame from base 1. For CDR1 and CDR2, the germline V gene lists LGHNA and YSLEER. V loses 4 bases of germline sequence and J loses 0 bases, and the interval between the two ends is 10 bases. The cohort consisted of 666 healthy bone marrow donors. Cohort members were all nominally healthy when sampled, although unrecorded immune exposures were likely present. The donor tested CMV seronegative, placing the donor among the 350 to 400 seronegative members of the cohort. A peripheral blood sample was provided by each donor, and peripheral blood mononuclear cells were used for TCR beta sequencing. The Qiagen DNeasy Blood Extraction Kit was used to extract genomic DNA from the blood cell samples. With respect to this clone: The target of this receptor is not known. No quality values exist for individual bases; no much larger clone is one base distant.

The specimen sequenced was PBMCs. The V gene is TRBV4-3 and the J gene is TRBJ1-3, with no confident D gene call. This TCR came from a woman between 18 and 29 years old in good health and CMV-seronegative. The CDR3 reads as follows: CASSRAPSSGNTIYF. The bases are TGCGCCAGCAGCCGAGCGCCGAGCTCTGGAAACACCATATATTTT.